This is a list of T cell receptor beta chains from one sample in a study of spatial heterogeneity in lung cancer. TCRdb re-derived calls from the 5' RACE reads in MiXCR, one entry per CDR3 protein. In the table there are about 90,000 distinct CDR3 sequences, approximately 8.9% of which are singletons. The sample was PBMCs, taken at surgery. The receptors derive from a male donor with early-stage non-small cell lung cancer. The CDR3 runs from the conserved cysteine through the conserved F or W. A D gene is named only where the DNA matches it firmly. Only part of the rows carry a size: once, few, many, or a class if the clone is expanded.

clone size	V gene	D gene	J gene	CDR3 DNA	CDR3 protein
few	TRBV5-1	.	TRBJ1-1	TGCGCCAGCAGCCTAAGGTGGCAGGACACTGAAGCTTTCTTT	CASSLRWQDTEAFF
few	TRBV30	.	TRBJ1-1	TGTGCCTGGAGGACGATGGGACGCCAGAACACTGAAGCTTTCTTT	CAWRTMGRQNTEAFF
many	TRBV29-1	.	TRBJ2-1	TGCAGCGTTGTCGGGTACGGCTCCTACAATGAGCAGTTCTTC	CSVVGYGSYNEQFF
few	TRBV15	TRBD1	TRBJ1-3	TGTGCCACCAGCGGTCCGGGACAGGCCCTCTCTGGAAACACCATATATTTT	CATSGPGQALSGNTIYF
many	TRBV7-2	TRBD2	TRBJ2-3	TGTGCCAGCAGCTTCGCGGGACTAGCGGGGGGGAGCACAGATACGCAGTATTTT	CASSFAGLAGGSTDTQYF
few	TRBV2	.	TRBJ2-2	TGTGCCAGCAGTGGACTAGTCACCGGGGAGCTGTTTTTT	CASSGLVTGELFF
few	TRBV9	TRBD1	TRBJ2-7	TGTGCCAGCAGCGTAGGAGGGGGCAACGAGCAGTACTTC	CASSVGGGNEQYF
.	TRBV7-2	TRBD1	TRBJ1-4	TGTGCCAGCAGCTCTGGACAGGTTGGAGAAAAACTGTTTTTT	CASSSGQVGEKLFF
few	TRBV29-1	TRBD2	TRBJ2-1	TGCAGCGTGGCGGGACTAGACAAGAATGAGCAGTTCTTC	CSVAGLDKNEQFF
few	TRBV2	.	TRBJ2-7	TGTGCCAGCAGTGAGAGGGGAAATTCCGCCTACGAGCAGTACTTC	CASSERGNSAYEQYF
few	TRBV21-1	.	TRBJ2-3	TGTGCCAGCAGCAAAAGGACTAGCGGGGCCCCAGATACGCAGTATTTT	CASSKRTSGAPDTQYF
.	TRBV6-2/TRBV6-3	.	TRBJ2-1	TGTGCCAGCAGTTCCCTTATGCCCTCCTACAATGAGCAGTTCTTC	CASSSLMPSYNEQFF
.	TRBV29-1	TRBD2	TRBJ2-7	TGCAGCGTTGAAGTTCTAGCGGGGAGCTACGAGCAGTACTTC	CSVEVLAGSYEQYF
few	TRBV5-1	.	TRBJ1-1	TGCGCCAGCAGCTTGGCCGGGGGGCTGGATACTGAAGCTTTCTTT	CASSLAGGLDTEAFF
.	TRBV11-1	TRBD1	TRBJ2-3	TGTGCCAGCAGCCTCTACCCCCAGGGGGCGAGCACAGATACGCAGTATTTT	CASSLYPQGASTDTQYF
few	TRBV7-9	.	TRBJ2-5	TGTGCCAGCAGCTTCAGGGCAAGCGGGCCTCAAGAGACCCAGTACTTC	CASSFRASGPQETQYF
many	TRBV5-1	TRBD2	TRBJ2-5	TGCGCCAGCAGCCGACTAGCGGGGGGCCAAGAGACCCAGTACTTC	CASSRLAGGQETQYF
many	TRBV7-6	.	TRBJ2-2	TGTGCCAGCAGCTTAGTCCCTAGCGTGAGAGTCACCGGGGAGCTGTTTTTT	CASSLVPSVRVTGELFF
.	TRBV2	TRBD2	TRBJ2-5	TGTGCCAGCAGTGAGCGGCTAGCGGGAGAGACCCAGTACTTC	CASSERLAGETQYF
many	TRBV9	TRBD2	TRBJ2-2	TGTGCCAGCAGCGTAGGGACTAGCGGGACCGGGGAGCTGTTTTTT	CASSVGTSGTGELFF
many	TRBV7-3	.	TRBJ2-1	TGTGCCAGCATCCGGGACTTTAACAATGAGCAGTTCTTC	CASIRDFNNEQFF
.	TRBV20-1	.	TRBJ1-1	TGCAGTGCTAGAGCTTTACGGACACCGAACACTGAAGCTTTCTTT	CSARALRTPNTEAFF
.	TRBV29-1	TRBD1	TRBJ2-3	TGCAGCGTTGCCCTCCTGAGGGGGCCCTTACCAGATACGCAGTATTTT	CSVALLRGPLPDTQYF
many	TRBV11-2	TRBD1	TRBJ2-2	TGTGCCAGCAGCCTAACAGGGGGCACATCGAACACCGGGGAGCTGTTTTTT	CASSLTGGTSNTGELFF
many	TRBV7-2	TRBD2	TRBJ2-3	TGTGCCAGCAGCTTAGCCCTCCTAGCGGGGGGGCCGACAGATACGCAGTATTTT	CASSLALLAGGPTDTQYF
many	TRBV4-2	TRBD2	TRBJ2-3	TGTGCCAGCAGAAGAATGGCGGGAGAATACGCAGATACGCAGTATTTT	CASRRMAGEYADTQYF
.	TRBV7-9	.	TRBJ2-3	TGTGCCAGCAGCTTCGACACAGATACGCAGTATTTT	CASSFDTDTQYF
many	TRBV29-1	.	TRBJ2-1	TGCAGCGTTGAGGGGACCTCTGACAATGAGCAGTTCTTC	CSVEGTSDNEQFF
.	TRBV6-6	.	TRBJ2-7	TGTGCCAGCAGTTACTCGCTCCTTTACGAGCAGTACTTC	CASSYSLLYEQYF
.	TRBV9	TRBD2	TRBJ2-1	TGTGCCAGCAGTCGGACTAGCGGGGGATCCTACAATGAGCAGTTCTTC	CASSRTSGGSYNEQFF
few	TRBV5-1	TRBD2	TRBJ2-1	TGCGCCAGCAGCCCAGGACTAGCGGGGATAAATGAGCAGTTCTTC	CASSPGLAGINEQFF
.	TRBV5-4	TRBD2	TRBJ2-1	TGTGCCAGCAGCTTGGAAGTCCGGGAGCGGGGTGAGCAGTTCTTC	CASSLEVRERGEQFF
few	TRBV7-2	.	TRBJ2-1	TGTGCCAGCAGCCCCCTTTCCCGGACAGAAAATTACAATGAGCAGTTCTTC	CASSPLSRTENYNEQFF
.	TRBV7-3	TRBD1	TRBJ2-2	TGTGCCAGCAGCTTAAGACAGGGCGGGGAGCTGTTTTTT	CASSLRQGGELFF
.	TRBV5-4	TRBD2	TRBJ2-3	TGTGCCAGCCGCCCCCTAGCGGGGGGCGGAGATACGCAGTATTTT	CASRPLAGGGDTQYF
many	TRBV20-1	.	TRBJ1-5	TGCAGTGCTAGAGATCTAGGGGCGTACAATCAGCCCCAGCATTTT	CSARDLGAYNQPQHF
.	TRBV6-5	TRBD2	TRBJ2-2	TGTGCCAGCAGCCCGGGACTATGGGCCGGGGAGCTGTTTTTT	CASSPGLWAGELFF
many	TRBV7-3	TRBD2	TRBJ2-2	TGTGCCAGCAGCTTGGGCGGGAGAGGTACCGGGGAGCTGTTTTTT	CASSLGGRGTGELFF
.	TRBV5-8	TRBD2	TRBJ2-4	TGTGCCAGCAGCTTGGGACTAGCGGGAGAAAACATTCAGTACTTC	CASSLGLAGENIQYF
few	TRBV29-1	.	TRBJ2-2	TGCAGCGTTAAGGGAGCCGGGGAGCTGTTTTTT	CSVKGAGELFF
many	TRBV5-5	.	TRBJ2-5	TGTGCCAGCAGCTTGGTAGAAGGGGCAGAGACCCAGTACTTC	CASSLVEGAETQYF
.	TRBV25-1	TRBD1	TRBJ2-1	TGTGCCAGCAGTGTCTCTCAGGGGGTCATCTATGAGCAGTTCTTC	CASSVSQGVIYEQFF
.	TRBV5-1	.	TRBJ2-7	TGCGCCAGCAGCTTGGTCACGGAGAGGGAGCAGTACTTC	CASSLVTEREQYF
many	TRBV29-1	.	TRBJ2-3	TGCAGCGTTGACTCCCCCCAGGGAGGTACGCAGTATTTT	CSVDSPQGGTQYF
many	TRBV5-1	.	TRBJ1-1	TGCGCCAGCAGCGACCAGGTGAACACTGAAGCTTTCTTT	CASSDQVNTEAFF
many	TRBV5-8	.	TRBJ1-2	TGTGCCAGCAGCTGGGACGGAAGACTCGGTGGCTACACCTTC	CASSWDGRLGGYTF
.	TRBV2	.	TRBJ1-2	TGTGCCAGCAGTGAAACAGGGTATGGCTACACCTTC	CASSETGYGYTF
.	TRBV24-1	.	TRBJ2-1	TGTGCCACCAGTGACCCGAAGGGAAGCAATGAGCAGTTCTTC	CATSDPKGSNEQFF
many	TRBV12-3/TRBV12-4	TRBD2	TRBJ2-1	TGTGCCAGCAGTAAGACTAGCGGGAGTTACAATGAGCAGTTCTTC	CASSKTSGSYNEQFF
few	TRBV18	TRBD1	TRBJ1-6	TGTGCCAGCTCGCCACCGGGGACAGGTCCCCTGGCCCTCCACTTT	CASSPPGTGPLALHF
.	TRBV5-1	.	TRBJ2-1	TGCGCCAGCAGCCTAGGATTTGGAAATGAGCAGTTCTTC	CASSLGFGNEQFF
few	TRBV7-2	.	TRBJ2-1	TGTGCCAGCAGCTTAGGAGGGGAGGTAAAAAATGAGCAGTTCTTC	CASSLGGEVKNEQFF
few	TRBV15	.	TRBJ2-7	TGTGCCACCAGCAGAGATAGTCAGGGGCAGTACGAGCAGTACTTC	CATSRDSQGQYEQYF
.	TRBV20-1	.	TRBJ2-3	TGCAGTGCTAGAGACCTTAGCACCGCTAGCACAGATACGCAGTATTTT	CSARDLSTASTDTQYF